This paragraph reports one T cell receptor beta chain. Its antigen remains unidentified. The data originate from a study of shared clonotypes between healthy human individuals. Trimming left V 3 bases short and J 0 bases short, with 8 bases between. CDR1 and CDR2 from the germline V gene are MNHEY and SMNVEV (reference sequence). The CDR3 covers 14 residues. The data were produced by immunoSEQ multiplex PCR, yet TCRdb's version contains in-frame clones alone and is incomplete. The data show 800,000 to 950,000 clones, around 96% seen once. Naive CD8 populations comprised CD45RO-negative cells positively selected for CCR7, excluding terminally differentiated effector memory CD45RA+ cells. There were no recent acute infections or vaccinations among the donors, who were healthy HIV-negative adults. Points from the study as a whole: Clonotype sharing levels among donors were expected to vary with sequencing depth. Relative to their counterparts shared across all four donors, non-shared clonotypes exhibited diminished generation probabilities. Sampling was confined to blood; repertoires within tissues likely differ.

This chain joins TRBV27 and TRBJ1-1; no reliable D call. The specimen was naive CD8+ T cells sorted from blood. This sequence was found in a man younger than 45 in good health. As DNA, the CDR3 is TGTGCCAGCAGTTTCGGGAGTTTGAACACTGAAGCTTTCTTT. Its translation: CASSFGSLNTEAFF.